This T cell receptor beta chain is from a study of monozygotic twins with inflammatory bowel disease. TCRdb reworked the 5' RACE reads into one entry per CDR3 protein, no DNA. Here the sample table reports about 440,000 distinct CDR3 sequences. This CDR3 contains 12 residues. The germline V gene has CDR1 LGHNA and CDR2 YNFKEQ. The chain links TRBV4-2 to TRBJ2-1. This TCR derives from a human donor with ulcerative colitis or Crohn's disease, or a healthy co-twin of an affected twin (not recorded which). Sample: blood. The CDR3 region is CASSRTNNEQFF.